The 20 T cell receptor beta chains below all came from one sample that was sequenced in a study of T cells expressing NK-cell markers. Using the 5' RACE reads, TCRdb records one entry per CDR3 protein without DNA. The listing records almost 450,000 distinct CDR3 sequences. The sequenced material came from blood T cells: a sorted CD56 or NKG2C T cell subset, CD4+ or CD8+ T cells, or bulk PBMC T cells (not recorded which). These receptors originate from a woman between 18 and 70 years old in good health.

The CDR3 sequence is CASSQDAGGLGYGYTF. The V call is TRBV4-2, the J call TRBJ1-2; TCRdb designates TRBD1, a call that cannot be tested without DNA. Per germline, CDR1 LGHNA and CDR2 YNFKEQ. This CDR3 comprises 16 residues.

The chain couples TRBV12-3 or TRBV12-4 to TRBJ2-2. CDR3 size: 14 residues. CDR3 region: CASSLGPYTGELFF.

V gene TRBV7-2 combines with J gene TRBJ2-3; TCRdb designates TRBD2, a call that cannot be tested without DNA. CDR3 length equals 16 residues. CDR1 and CDR2 (germline): SGHTA, FQGNSA. CDR3: CASSLSGTSGTDTQYF.

V is TRBV20-1 and J is TRBJ2-4; the D gene TCRdb calls, TRBD1, cannot be checked with no DNA. This CDR3 comprises 13 residues. Germline assignment: CDR1 DFQATT and CDR2 SNEGSKA (reference sequence). CDR3 residues: CSAREGAEPSQYF.

This chain uses TRBV6-6 with TRBJ1-4. Looked up from germline, CDR1 is MNHNY and CDR2 is SVGAGI (reference sequence). CDR3 length: 13 amino acids. The CDR3 reads CASSPTANEKLFF.

This chain uses TRBV11-2 with TRBJ2-1. The CDR3 covers 15 residues. CDR1 SGHAT and CDR2 FQNNGV come from the germline V gene. CDR3 in amino acids: CASSLDRSSPNEQFF.

This chain connects TRBV6-5 to TRBJ1-5. Germline assignment: CDR1 MNHEY and CDR2 SVGAGI. The CDR3 consists of 15 residues. The CDR3 region is CASSYGGERIQPQHF.

V gene TRBV7-2 combines with J gene TRBJ2-2; TCRdb names TRBD2, which stays unverified in the absence of DNA. CDR1 is SGHTA and CDR2 is FQGNSA in the germline V gene. This CDR3 spans 14 amino acids. CDR3: CASRRDSSTGELFF.

The chain carries TRBV5-1 and TRBJ2-1; TCRdb proposes TRBD2, but this gene call is untestable without DNA. The CDR3 is 16 residues long. Germline V gives CDR1 SGHRS, CDR2 YFSETQ. The CDR3 region is CASSLVRGRAVDEQFF. Filled out from reference TRBV5-1 and TRBJ2-1, the complete variable domain reads KAGVTQTPRYLIKTRGQQVTLSCSPISGHRSVSWYQQTPGQGLQFLFEYFSETQRNKGNFPGRFSGRQFSNSRSEMNVSTLELGDSALYLCASSLVRGRAVDEQFFGPGTRLTVL.

The chain combines TRBV6-5 with TRBJ1-5; checking the TCRdb D call of TRBD1 is not possible without DNA. Germline CDR1 MNHEY, CDR2 SVGAGI. There are 19 residues in the CDR3. This chain's CDR3 is CASSSLGPGDRGSNQPQHF.

The V and J genes are TRBV6-2 or TRBV6-3 and TRBJ2-1; TCRdb indicates TRBD1, and absent DNA this call remains unverified. Per the germline V gene, CDR1 is MNHEY and CDR2 is SVGEGT. The CDR3 has 15 residues. The CDR3 protein is CASSPGTGGRDEQFF.

The V gene is TRBV7-2, the J gene TRBJ1-1. CDR1 and CDR2 (germline): SGHTA, FQGNSA. There are 12 residues in the CDR3. The CDR3: CASSTTHTEAFF.

The rearrangement links TRBV12-3 or TRBV12-4 to TRBJ2-2. The CDR3 consists of 14 residues. CDR3 loop: CASSLIKGTGELFF.

The chain has TRBV7-7 and TRBJ1-2; TCRdb's D gene call, TRBD1, goes unchecked for lack of DNA. There are 14 residues in the CDR3. Germline CDR1 SSHAT, CDR2 FNYEAQ (reference sequence). The CDR3 sequence is CASSSQGPRYGYTF.

This chain connects TRBV21-1 to TRBJ1-5. TRBV21-1 has pseudogene status. CDR3 length equals 12 residues. The CDR3 reads CASSEGNQPQHF.

The chain has TRBV6-4 and TRBJ1-1; TCRdb outputs TRBD1, but without DNA this stays unchecked. Per the germline V gene, CDR1 is MRHNA and CDR2 is SNTAGT. The CDR3 runs 14 residues. The CDR3 loop reads CASSPSEGAAEAFF.

The CDR3 here is CASSLVGQAGDEQFF. The chain employs TRBV7-9 and TRBJ2-1; TCRdb names TRBD1, which stays unverified in the absence of DNA. Per germline, CDR1 SEHNR and CDR2 FQNEAQ (reference sequence). The length of the CDR3 is 15 residues.

This chain uses TRBV7-2 with TRBJ1-3; TCRdb's assignment of TRBD1 cannot be checked, as there is no DNA. Per germline, CDR1 SGHTA and CDR2 FQGNSA. The CDR3 totals 14 residues. This CDR3 reads CASSPVSSGNTIYF.

V is TRBV12-3 or TRBV12-4 and J is TRBJ2-3; TCRdb's assignment of TRBD1 cannot be checked, as there is no DNA. The CDR3 covers 16 residues. CDR3 sequence: CASSLQLSPVTDTQYF.

This chain connects TRBV7-9 to TRBJ2-3; the D call of TRBD1 rests on TCRdb alone, since no DNA is present to check it. Germline assignment: CDR1 SEHNR and CDR2 FQNEAQ (reference sequence). The CDR3 extends over 14 amino acids. The CDR3 is CALWGRGLTDTQYF.